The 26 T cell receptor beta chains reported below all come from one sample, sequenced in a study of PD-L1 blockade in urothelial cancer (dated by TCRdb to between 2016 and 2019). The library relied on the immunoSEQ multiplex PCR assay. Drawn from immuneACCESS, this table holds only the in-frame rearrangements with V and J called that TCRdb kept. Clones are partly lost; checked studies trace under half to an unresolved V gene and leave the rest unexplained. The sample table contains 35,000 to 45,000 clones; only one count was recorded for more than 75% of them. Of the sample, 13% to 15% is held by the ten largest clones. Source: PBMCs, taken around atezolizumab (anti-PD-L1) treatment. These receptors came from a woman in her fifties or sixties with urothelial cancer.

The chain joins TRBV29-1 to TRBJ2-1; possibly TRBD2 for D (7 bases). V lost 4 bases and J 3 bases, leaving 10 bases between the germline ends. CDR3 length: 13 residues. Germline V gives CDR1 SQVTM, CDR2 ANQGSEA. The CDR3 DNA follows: TGCAGCGTTGGGGGGGGCCTCTACAATGAGCAGTTCTTC. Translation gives CSVGGGLYNEQFF.

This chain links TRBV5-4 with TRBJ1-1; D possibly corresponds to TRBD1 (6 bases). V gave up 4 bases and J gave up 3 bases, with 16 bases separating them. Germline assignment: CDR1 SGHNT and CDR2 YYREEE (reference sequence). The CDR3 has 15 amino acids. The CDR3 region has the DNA TGTGCCAGCAGCCCTATACAGGGTGTGGACACTGAAGCTTTCTTT. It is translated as CASSPIQGVDTEAFF.

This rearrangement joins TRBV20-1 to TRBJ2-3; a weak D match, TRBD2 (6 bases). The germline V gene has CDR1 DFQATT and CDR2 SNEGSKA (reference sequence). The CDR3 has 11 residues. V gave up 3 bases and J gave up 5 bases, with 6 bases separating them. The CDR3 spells CSARGGDTQYF. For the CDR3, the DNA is TGCAGTGCTAGGGGGGGAGATACGCAGTATTTT.

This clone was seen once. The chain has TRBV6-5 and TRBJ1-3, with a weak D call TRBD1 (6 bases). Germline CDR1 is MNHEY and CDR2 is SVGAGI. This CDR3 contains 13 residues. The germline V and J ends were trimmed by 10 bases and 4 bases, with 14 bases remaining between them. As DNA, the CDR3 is TGTGCCACGGAACAGGGTGGCGGAAACACCATATATTTT. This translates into CATEQGGGNTIYF.

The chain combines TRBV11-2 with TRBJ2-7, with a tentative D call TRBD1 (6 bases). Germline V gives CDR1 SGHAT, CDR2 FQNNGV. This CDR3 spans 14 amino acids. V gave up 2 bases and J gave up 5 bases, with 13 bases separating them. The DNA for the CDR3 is TGTGCCAGCAGCTTATCGCCAGGGGTGAACGAGCAGTACTTC. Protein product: CASSLSPGVNEQYF.

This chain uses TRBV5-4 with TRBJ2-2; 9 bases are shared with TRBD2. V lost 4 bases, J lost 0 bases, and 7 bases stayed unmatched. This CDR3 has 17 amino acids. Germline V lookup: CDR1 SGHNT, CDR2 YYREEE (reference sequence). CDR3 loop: CASSRETSGANTGELFF. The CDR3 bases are TGTGCCAGCAGCAGAGAGACTAGCGGCGCGAACACCGGGGAGCTGTTTTTT.

For the CDR3, the DNA is TGTGCCAGCAGCCCCAATAGAGGGCAGTTCTTC. Protein sequence: CASSPNRGQFF. The rearrangement joins TRBV7-8 to TRBJ2-1; D gene uncertain. The CDR3 totals 11 residues. Germline V gene sequence: CDR1 SGHVS, CDR2 FQNEAQ. V was shortened by 5 bases and J by 12 bases, with 11 bases between the two germline ends.

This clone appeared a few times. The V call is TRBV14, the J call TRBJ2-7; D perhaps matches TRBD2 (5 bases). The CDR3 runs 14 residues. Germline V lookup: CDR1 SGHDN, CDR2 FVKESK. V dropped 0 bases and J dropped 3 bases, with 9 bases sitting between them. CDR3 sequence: CASSQEAADYEQYF. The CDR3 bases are TGTGCCAGCAGCCAAGAGGCAGCGGACTACGAGCAGTACTTC.

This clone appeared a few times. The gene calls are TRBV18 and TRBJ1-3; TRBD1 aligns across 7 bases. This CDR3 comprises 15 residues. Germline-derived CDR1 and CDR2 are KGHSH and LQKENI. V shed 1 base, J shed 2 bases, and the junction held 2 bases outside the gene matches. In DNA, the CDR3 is TGTGCCAGCTCACCACTGGGGACAGCTGGAAACACCATATATTTT. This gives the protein CASSPLGTAGNTIYF.

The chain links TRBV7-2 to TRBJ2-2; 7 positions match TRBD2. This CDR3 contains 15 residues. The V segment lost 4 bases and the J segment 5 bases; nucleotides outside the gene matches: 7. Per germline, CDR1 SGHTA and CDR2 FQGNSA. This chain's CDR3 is CASSSGGQLTGELFF. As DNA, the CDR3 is TGTGCCAGCAGCTCGGGGGGTCAGTTAACCGGGGAGCTGTTTTTT.

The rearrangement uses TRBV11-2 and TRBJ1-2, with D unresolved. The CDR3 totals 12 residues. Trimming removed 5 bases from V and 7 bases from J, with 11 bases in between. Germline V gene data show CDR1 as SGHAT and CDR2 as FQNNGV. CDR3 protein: CASSAGLGGYTF. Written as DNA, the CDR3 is TGTGCCAGCAGCGCAGGACTGGGTGGCTACACCTTC.

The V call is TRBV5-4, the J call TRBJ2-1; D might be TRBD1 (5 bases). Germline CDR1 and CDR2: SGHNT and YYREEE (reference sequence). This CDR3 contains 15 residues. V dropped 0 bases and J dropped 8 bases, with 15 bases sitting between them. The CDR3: CASSLDRGPSDEQFF. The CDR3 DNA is TGTGCCAGCAGCTTGGATAGGGGCCCTTCCGATGAGCAGTTCTTC.

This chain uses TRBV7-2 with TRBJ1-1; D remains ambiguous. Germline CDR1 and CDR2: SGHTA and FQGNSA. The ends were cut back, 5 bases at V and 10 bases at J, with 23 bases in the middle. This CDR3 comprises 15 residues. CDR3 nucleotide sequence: TGTGCCAGCAGCGCAACCCAGATGCGTCAGGAAGGAGCTTTCTTT. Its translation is CASSATQMRQEGAFF. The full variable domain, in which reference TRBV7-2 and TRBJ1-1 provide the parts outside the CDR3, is GAGVSQSPSNKVTEKGKDVELRCDPISGHTALYWYRQSLGQGLEFLIYFQGNSAPDKSGLPSDRFSAERTGGSVSTLTIQRTQQEDSAVYLCASSATQMRQEGAFFGQGTRLTVV.

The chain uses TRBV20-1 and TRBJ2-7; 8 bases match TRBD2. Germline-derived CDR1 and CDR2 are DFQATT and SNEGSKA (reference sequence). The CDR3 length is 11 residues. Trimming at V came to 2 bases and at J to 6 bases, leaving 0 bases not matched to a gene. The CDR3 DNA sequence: TGCAGTGCTAGAAGCGGGAGCGAGCAGTACTTC. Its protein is CSARSGSEQYF.

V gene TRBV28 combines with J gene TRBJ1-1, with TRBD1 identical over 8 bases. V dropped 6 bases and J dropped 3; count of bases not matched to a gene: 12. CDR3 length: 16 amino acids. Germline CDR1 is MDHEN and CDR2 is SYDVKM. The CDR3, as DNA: TGTGCCAGCAGGGGACAAGGACAGGGAAGGGACACTGAAGCTTTCTTT. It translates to CASRGQGQGRDTEAFF.

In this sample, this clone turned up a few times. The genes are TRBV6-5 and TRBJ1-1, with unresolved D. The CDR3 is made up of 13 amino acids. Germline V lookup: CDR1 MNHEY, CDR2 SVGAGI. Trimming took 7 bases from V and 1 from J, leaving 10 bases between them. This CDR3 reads CASTSRRNTEAFF. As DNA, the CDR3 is TGTGCCAGCACTTCGCGGAGGAACACTGAAGCTTTCTTT.

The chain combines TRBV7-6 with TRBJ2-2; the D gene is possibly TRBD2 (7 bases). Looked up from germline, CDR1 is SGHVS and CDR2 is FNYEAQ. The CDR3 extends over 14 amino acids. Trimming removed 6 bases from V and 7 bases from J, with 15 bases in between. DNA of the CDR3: TGTGCCAGCAGAAGGGGGGGCCTTAGCGGGGAGCTGTTTTTT. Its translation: CASRRGGLSGELFF. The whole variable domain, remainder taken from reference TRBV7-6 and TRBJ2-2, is GAGVSQSPRYKVTKRGQDVALRCDPISGHVSLYWYRQALGQGPEFLTYFNYEAQQDKSGLPNDRFSAERPEGSISTLTIQRTEQRDSAMYRCASRRGGLSGELFFGEGSRLTVL.

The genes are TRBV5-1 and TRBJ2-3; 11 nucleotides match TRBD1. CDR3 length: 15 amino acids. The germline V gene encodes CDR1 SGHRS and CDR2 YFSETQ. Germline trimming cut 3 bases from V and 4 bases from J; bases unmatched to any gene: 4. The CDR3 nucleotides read TGCGCCAGCAGCTGGCCGGGACAGGGGGCAGATACGCAGTATTTT. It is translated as CASSWPGQGADTQYF.

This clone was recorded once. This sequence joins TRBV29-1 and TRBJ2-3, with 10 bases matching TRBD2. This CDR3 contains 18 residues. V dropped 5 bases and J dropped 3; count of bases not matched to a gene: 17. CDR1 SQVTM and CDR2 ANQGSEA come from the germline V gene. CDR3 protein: CSVFPTSGGGLRTDTQYF. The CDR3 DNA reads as TGCAGCGTTTTCCCTACGAGCGGGGGGGGCTTGAGGACAGATACGCAGTATTTT.

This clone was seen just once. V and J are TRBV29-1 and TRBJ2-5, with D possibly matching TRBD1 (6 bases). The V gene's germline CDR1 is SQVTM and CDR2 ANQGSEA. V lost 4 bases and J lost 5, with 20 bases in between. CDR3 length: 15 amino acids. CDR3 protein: CSVGYPAGRGETQYF. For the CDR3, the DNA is TGCAGCGTTGGCTACCCTGCGGGCAGGGGTGAGACCCAGTACTTC.

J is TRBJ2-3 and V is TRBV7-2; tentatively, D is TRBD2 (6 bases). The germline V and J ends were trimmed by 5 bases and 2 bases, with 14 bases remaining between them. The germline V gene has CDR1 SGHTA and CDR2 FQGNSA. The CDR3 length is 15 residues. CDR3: CASSPRREVTDTQYF. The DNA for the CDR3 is TGTGCCAGCAGCCCGCGGCGGGAAGTCACAGATACGCAGTATTTT.

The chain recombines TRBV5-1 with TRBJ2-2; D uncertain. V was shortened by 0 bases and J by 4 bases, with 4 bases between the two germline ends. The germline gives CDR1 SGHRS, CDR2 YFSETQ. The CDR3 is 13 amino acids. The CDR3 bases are TGCGCCAGCAGCTTGGGAGTCACCGGGGAGCTGTTTTTT. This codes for CASSLGVTGELFF.

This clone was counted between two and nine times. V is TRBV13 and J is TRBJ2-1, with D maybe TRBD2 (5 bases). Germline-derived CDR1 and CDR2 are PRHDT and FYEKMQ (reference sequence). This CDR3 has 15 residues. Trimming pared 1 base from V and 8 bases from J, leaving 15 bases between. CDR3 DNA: TGTGCCAGCAGCTTAGACGGGGAACCACAATATGAGCAGTTCTTC. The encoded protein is CASSLDGEPQYEQFF.

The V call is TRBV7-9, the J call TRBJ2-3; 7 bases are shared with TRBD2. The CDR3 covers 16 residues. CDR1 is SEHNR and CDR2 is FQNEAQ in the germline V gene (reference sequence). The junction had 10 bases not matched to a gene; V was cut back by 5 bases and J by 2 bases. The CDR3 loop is CASSPRSGVSTDTQYF. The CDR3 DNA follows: TGTGCCAGCAGCCCCCGGAGCGGGGTTTCCACAGATACGCAGTATTTT.

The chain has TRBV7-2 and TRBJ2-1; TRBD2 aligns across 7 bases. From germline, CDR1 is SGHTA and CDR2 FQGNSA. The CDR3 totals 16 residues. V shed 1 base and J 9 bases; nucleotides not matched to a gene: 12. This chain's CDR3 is CASSLEPAGVRGEQFF. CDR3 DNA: TGTGCCAGCAGCTTAGAGCCTGCGGGAGTGAGGGGTGAGCAGTTCTTC.

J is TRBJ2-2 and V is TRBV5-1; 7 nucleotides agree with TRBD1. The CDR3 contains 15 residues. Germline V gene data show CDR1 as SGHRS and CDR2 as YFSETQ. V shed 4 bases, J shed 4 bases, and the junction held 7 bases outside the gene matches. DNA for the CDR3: TGCGCCAGCAGCCCACAGGGGCTTAGCACCGGGGAGCTGTTTTTT. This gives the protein CASSPQGLSTGELFF.